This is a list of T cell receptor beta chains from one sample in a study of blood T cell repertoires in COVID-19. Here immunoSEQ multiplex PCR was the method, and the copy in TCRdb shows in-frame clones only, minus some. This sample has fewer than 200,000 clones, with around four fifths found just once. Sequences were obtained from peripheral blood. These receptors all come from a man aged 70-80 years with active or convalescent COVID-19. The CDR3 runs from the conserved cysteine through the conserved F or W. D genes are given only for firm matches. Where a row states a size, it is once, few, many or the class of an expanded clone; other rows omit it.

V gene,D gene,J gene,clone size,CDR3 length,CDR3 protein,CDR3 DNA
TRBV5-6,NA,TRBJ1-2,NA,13,CASSLREDYGYTF,TGTGCCAGCAGCTTGAGGGAGGACTATGGCTACACCTTC
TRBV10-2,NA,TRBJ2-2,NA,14,CASSEVPGTGELFF,TGCGCCAGCAGTGAGGTCCCAGGCACCGGGGAGCTGTTTTTT
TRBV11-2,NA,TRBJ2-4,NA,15,CASSLDRRPQNIQYF,TGTGCCAGCAGCTTAGATCGCAGGCCCCAAAACATTCAGTACTTC
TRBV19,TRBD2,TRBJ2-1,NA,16,CASGSGLAGGLNEQFF,TGTGCCAGTGGATCCGGACTAGCGGGGGGTTTGAATGAGCAGTTCTTC
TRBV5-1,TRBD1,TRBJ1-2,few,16,CASSPTPGQVNYGYTF,TGCGCCAGCAGCCCCACCCCGGGACAGGTCAACTATGGCTACACCTTC
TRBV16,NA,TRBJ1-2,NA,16,CASSQPLGPIFTGYTF,TGTGCCAGCAGCCAGCCACTAGGGCCGATTTTCACAGGCTACACCTTC
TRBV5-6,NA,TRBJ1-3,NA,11,CASSLRDTIYF,TGTGCCAGCAGCTTGCGAGACACCATATATTTT
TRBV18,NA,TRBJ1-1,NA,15,CASSPNPGMNTEAFF,TGTGCCAGCTCACCAAACCCGGGGATGAACACTGAAGCTTTCTTT
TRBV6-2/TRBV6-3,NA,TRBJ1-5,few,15,CASSYTNPLDQPQHF,TGTGCCAGCAGTTACACTAACCCGTTGGATCAGCCCCAGCATTTT
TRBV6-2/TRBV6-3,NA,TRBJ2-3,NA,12,CASSYQGATQYF,TGTGCCAGCAGTTACCAAGGGGCTACGCAGTATTTT
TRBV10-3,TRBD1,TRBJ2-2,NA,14,CAMAGTGITGELFF,TGTGCCATGGCCGGGACAGGGATCACCGGGGAGCTGTTTTTT
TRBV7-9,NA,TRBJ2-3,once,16,CASSLGRMRVGDTQYF,TGTGCCAGCAGCTTAGGGCGAATGCGGGTTGGAGATACGCAGTATTTT
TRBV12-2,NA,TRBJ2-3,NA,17,CASRSTGTGRGTDTQYF,TGTGCAAGTCGCTCAACCGGGACAGGGAGGGGCACAGATACGCAGTATTTT
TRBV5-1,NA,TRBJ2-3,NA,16,CASSSSGQETSDTQYF,TGCGCCAGCAGCTCCAGCGGGCAGGAGACTTCAGATACGCAGTATTTT
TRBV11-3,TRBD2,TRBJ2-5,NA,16,CASSPGRTSDQETQYF,TGTGCCAGCAGCCCCGGGAGGACTAGCGACCAAGAGACCCAGTACTTC
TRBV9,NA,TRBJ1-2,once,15,CASTTLPSANYGYTF,TGTGCCAGCACCACCCTGCCTTCAGCTAACTATGGCTACACCTTC
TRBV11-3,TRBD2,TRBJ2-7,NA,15,CASSLRSGFSYEQYF,TGTGCCAGCAGCTTACGTAGCGGGTTCTCCTACGAGCAGTACTTC
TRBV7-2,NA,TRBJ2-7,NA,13,CASSLGLVREQYF,TGTGCCAGCAGCTTAGGACTGGTAAGGGAGCAGTACTTC
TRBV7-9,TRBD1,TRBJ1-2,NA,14,CASTKGDRDYGYTF,TGTGCCAGCACAAAGGGGGACAGAGACTATGGCTACACCTTC
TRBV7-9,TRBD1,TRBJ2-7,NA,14,CASSFAQGAGEQYF,TGTGCCAGCAGCTTCGCCCAGGGGGCGGGTGAGCAGTACTTC
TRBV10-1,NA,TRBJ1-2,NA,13,CASSESTGGGYTF,TGCGCCAGCAGTGAGTCGACGGGGGGTGGCTACACCTTC
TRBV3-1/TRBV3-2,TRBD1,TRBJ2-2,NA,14,CASSRQGDTGELFF,TGTGCCAGCAGCCGACAGGGAGACACCGGGGAGCTGTTTTTT
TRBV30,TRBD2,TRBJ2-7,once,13,CASRGESSYEQYF,TGTGCCTCCCGGGGGGAAAGCTCCTACGAGCAGTACTTC
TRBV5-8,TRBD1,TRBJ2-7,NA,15,CASSLPGQGSHEQYF,TGTGCCAGCAGCTTGCCCGGACAGGGGTCCCACGAGCAGTACTTC
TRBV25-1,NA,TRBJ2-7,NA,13,CASAGQILGEQYF,TGTGCCAGCGCGGGGCAGATCCTTGGCGAGCAGTACTTC
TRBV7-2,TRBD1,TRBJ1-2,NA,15,CASSIGTGPNYGYTF,TGTGCCAGCAGCATCGGGACAGGGCCTAACTATGGCTACACCTTC
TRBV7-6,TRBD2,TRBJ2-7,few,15,CASSQLAGVTYEQYF,TGTGCCAGCAGCCAACTAGCGGGGGTGACCTACGAGCAGTACTTC
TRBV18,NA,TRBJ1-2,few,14,CASSPREGPYGYTF,TGTGCCAGCTCACCACGGGAGGGACCCTATGGCTACACCTTC
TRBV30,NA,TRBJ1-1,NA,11,CAWSVQAEAFF,TGTGCCTGGAGTGTACAGGCTGAAGCTTTCTTT
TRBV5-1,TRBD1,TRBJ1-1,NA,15,CASRGRGREGTEAFF,TGCGCCAGCAGAGGCAGGGGGCGCGAAGGAACTGAAGCTTTCTTT
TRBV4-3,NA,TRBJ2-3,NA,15,CASSFARGATDTQYF,TGCGCCAGCAGCTTTGCACGGGGGGCCACAGATACGCAGTATTTT
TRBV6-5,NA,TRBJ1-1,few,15,CASSYTRRGGAEAFF,TGTGCCAGCAGTTACACGAGGAGGGGCGGCGCTGAAGCTTTCTTT
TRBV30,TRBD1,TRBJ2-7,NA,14,CAWNLKGARYEQYF,TGTGCCTGGAACTTAAAGGGGGCCCGGTACGAGCAGTACTTC
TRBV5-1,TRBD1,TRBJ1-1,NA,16,CASSLQGANMNTEAFF,TGCGCCAGCAGCTTGCAGGGGGCGAACATGAACACTGAAGCTTTCTTT
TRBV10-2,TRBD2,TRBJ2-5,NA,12,CASKSSGKTQYF,TGCGCCAGCAAGAGTAGCGGGAAGACCCAGTACTTC
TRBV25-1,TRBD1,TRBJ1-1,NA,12,CASEGAIGEAFF,TGTGCCAGCGAGGGGGCAATTGGTGAAGCTTTCTTT
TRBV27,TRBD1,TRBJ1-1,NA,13,CATRRTGTDEAFF,TGTGCCACTCGGCGGACAGGGACCGATGAAGCTTTCTTT
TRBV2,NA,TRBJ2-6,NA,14,CASQLSSGANVLTF,TGTGCCAGCCAATTGAGCTCTGGGGCCAACGTCCTGACTTTC
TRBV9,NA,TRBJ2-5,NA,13,CASSARYGETQYF,TGTGCCAGCAGCGCCCGATACGGGGAGACCCAGTACTTC
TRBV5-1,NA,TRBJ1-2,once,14,CASSLNSPNYGYTF,TGCGCCAGCAGCTTGAACAGCCCCAACTATGGCTACACCTTC
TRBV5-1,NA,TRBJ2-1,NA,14,CASSLRDSGSEQFF,TGCGCCAGCAGCTTGCGAGACTCGGGTAGTGAGCAGTTCTTC
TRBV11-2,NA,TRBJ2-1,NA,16,CASSRRADNSYNEQFF,TGTGCCAGCAGCAGAAGAGCGGATAACTCCTACAATGAGCAGTTCTTC
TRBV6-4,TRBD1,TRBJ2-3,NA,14,CASSDQGGTDTQYF,TGTGCCAGCAGTGACCAGGGGGGCACAGATACGCAGTATTTT
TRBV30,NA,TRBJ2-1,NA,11,CALRRGNEQFF,TGTGCCTTAAGACGGGGCAATGAGCAGTTCTTC
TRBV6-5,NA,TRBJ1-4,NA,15,CASGTRRATNEKLFF,TGTGCCAGCGGAACTAGGAGGGCAACTAATGAAAAACTGTTTTTT
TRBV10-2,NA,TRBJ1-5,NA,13,CASSGGINQPQHF,TGCGCCAGCAGTGGAGGAATTAATCAGCCCCAGCATTTT
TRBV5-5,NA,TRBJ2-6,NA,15,CASSLWHSGANVLTF,TGTGCCAGCAGCTTATGGCACTCTGGGGCCAACGTCCTGACTTTC
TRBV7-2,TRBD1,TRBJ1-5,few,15,CASSLGGQVEQPQHF,TGTGCCAGCAGCTTAGGAGGACAGGTGGAGCAGCCCCAGCATTTT
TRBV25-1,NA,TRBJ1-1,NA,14,CASSVGQTNTEAFF,TGTGCCAGCAGTGTCGGACAGACGAACACTGAAGCTTTCTTT
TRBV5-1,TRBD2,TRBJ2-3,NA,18,CASSRQGGLAGAADTQYF,TGCGCCAGCAGCCGACAGGGAGGACTAGCGGGAGCAGCAGATACGCAGTATTTT
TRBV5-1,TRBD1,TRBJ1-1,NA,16,CASSSGTGGVNTEAFF,TGCGCCAGCAGCTCCGGGACAGGGGGCGTGAACACTGAAGCTTTCTTT
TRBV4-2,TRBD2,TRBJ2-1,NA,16,CASSQDLTSGRGEQFF,TGTGCCAGCAGCCAAGATCTCACTAGCGGGAGAGGTGAGCAGTTCTTC
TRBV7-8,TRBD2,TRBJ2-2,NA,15,CASSLSGANTGELFF,TGTGCCAGCAGCTTAAGCGGGGCGAACACCGGGGAGCTGTTTTTT
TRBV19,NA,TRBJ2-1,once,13,CASSIGFDYEQFF,TGTGCCAGTAGTATAGGGTTTGACTATGAGCAGTTCTTC
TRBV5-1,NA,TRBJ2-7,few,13,CASSQTGYDEQYF,TGCGCCAGCAGTCAGACAGGTTATGACGAGCAGTACTTC
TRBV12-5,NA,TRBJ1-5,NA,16,CASGLVQGYSNQPQHF,TGTGCTAGTGGTTTGGTACAGGGTTATAGCAATCAGCCCCAGCATTTT
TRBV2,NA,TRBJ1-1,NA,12,CASSPGRTEAFF,TGTGCCAGCAGTCCAGGGCGGACTGAAGCTTTCTTT
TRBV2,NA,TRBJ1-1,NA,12,CASNYRQDEAFF,TGTGCCAGCAACTACAGACAGGATGAAGCTTTCTTT
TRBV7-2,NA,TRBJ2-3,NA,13,CASSRGGRDTQYF,TGTGCCAGCAGCAGGGGGGGCCGGGATACGCAGTATTTT
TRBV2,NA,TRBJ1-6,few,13,CASSGGFNSPLHF,TGTGCCAGCAGTGGGGGCTTTAATTCACCCCTCCACTTT